The rows below give T cell receptor beta chains drawn from one sample of a study of cytomegalovirus exposure and HLA in healthy donors. Assay: immunoSEQ multiplex PCR; the TCRdb copy retains only in-frame clones and omits some. The sample yields around 190,000 clones, about 80% seen once. The sequenced sample was PBMCs. Receptor source: a woman aged 45-65 years in good health and CMV-seronegative. Each CDR3 is given without its conserved first and last residue. Clone size is shown for a subset of rows, as once, few, many or a class of expanded clone.

CDR3 protein	J gene	clone size	V gene
ATSGQTTNEKLF	TRBJ1-4	NA	TRBV15
ATSRDLGSPGQPQH	TRBJ1-5	NA	TRBV15
ASSILGTAPYGYT	TRBJ1-2	few	TRBV19
ASTKAGTGSYEQY	NA	NA	TRBV2
ASSLRGAGPSTDTQY	TRBJ2-3	NA	TRBV5-1
ASALNPGNGYT	TRBJ1-2	NA	TRBV2
ASSIPGQGPFDEQF	TRBJ2-1	NA	TRBV28
ASRVGQFNSPLH	TRBJ1-6	NA	TRBV6-5
ASSLKAGGPYNEQF	TRBJ2-1	NA	TRBV2
ASTPETSYEQY	TRBJ2-7	once	TRBV2